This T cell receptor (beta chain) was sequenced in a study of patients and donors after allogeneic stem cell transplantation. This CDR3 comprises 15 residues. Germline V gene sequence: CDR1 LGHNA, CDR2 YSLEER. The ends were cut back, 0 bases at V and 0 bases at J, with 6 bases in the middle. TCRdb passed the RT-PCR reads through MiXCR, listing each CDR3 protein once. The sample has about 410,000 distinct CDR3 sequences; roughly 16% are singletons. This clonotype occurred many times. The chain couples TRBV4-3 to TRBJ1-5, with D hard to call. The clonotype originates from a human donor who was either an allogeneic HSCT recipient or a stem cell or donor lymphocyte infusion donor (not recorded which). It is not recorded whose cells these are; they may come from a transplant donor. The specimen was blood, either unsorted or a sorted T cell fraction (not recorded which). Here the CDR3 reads CASSQDRYSNQPQHF. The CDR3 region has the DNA TGCGCCAGCAGCCAAGACAGGTATAGCAATCAGCCCCAGCATTTT.